This record looks at one T cell receptor (beta chain) sequence and its context. Its antigen is still unknown. Treatment: approximately 10-day PBMC culture with coronavirus spike peptide pools or control peptides (ViraFEST assay). The sample originates from a study of vaccination and CD4 T cells after COVID-19. Background on the study: Cells were stimulated with overlapping spike peptides from SARS-CoV-2, HCoV-NL63, HCoV-OC43 and HCoV-229E.

Researchers used the Oncomine TCR Beta short-read assay to sequence DNA from cultured CD4+ T cells. TCRdb re-derived calls from the PCR reads in MiXCR, one entry per CDR3 protein. Among roughly 14,000 distinct CDR3 sequences, over 50% were seen once, and the ten largest hold more than 13%. This sequence originates from a human donor who had recovered from COVID-19. Sequenced input: CD4+ T cells from blood, cultured in vitro.

CDR3 loop: CASSDTYQPQHF. CDR3 DNA sequence: TGTGCCAGCAGTGACACCTATCAGCCCCAGCATTTT. The chain combines TRBV2 with TRBJ1-5, with no clear D. From germline, CDR1 is SNHLY and CDR2 FYNNEI. V dropped 3 bases and J dropped 5 bases, with 5 bases sitting between them. The CDR3 is 12 residues long.